The next 22 T cell receptor beta chains were all read from a single sample in a study of cytomegalovirus exposure and HLA in healthy donors. The primer mix had 60 Vbeta and 13 Jbeta primers. Repertoires were generated with immunoSEQ multiplex PCR, while TCRdb's copy carries only in-frame clones and drops some. The sample lists roughly 93,000 clones, 76% occurring once. Input material: PBMCs. Receptors were obtained from a man aged 40-55 years in good health and CMV-seronegative.

The gene calls are TRBV18 and TRBJ1-2; the D is unclear. Trimming removed 2 bases at V and 8 bases at J, with 18 bases between. This CDR3 is 15 amino acids long. CDR1 KGHSH and CDR2 LQKENI come from the germline V gene. CDR3 loop: CASSPEDTRGWGYTF. The CDR3 DNA is TGTGCCAGCTCACCAGAAGACACACGTGGTTGGGGCTACACCTTC.

CDR3 sequence reads: CASSLGVTGAKTQYF. The CDR3 region has the DNA TGTGCCAGCAGCTTAGGGGTGACAGGGGCCAAGACCCAGTACTTC. This chain joins TRBV11-2 and TRBJ2-5; 8 nucleotides match TRBD1. Germline values: CDR1 SGHAT, CDR2 FQNNGV. The CDR3 extends over 15 amino acids. Germline trimming cut 1 base from V and 6 bases from J; bases unmatched to any gene: 7. Full variable domain (remainder filled in from reference TRBV11-2 and TRBJ2-5): EAGVAQSPRYKIIEKRQSVAFWCNPISGHATLYWYQQILGQGPKLLIQFQNNGVVDDSQLPKDRFSAERLKGVDSTLKIQPAKLEDSAVYLCASSLGVTGAKTQYFGPGTRLLVL.

This clone was seen once. The chain employs TRBV28 and TRBJ1-1, with 11 bases identical to TRBD1. The CDR3 extends over 14 amino acids. V trimming: 7 bases; J trimming: 5 bases; junction bases outside the gene matches: 6. Germline CDR1 reads MDHEN; CDR2 reads SYDVKM. CDR3 in amino acids: CASKLGTGGTEAFF. CDR3 in DNA: TGTGCCAGCAAACTCGGGACAGGGGGGACTGAAGCTTTCTTT.

The chain combines TRBV4-1 with TRBJ1-5; tentative D call: TRBD1 (5 bases). This CDR3 comprises 15 residues. V lost 1 base and J lost 6, with 13 bases in between. Germline CDR1 is MGHRA and CDR2 is YSYEKL. The CDR3 sequence is CASSQAGDNGQPQHF. CDR3 bases: TGCGCCAGCAGCCAAGCGGGGGATAACGGTCAGCCCCAGCATTTT.

The V and J genes are TRBV13 and TRBJ2-3; the match to TRBD1 covers 9 bases. Trimming at V came to 2 bases and at J to 5 bases, leaving 5 bases not matched to a gene. The CDR3 covers 15 residues. Germline V gene sequence: CDR1 PRHDT, CDR2 FYEKMQ (reference sequence). The chain's CDR3 is CASSLPGQGLDTQYF. CDR3 coding DNA: TGTGCCAGCAGCTTACCGGGACAGGGACTAGATACGCAGTATTTT.

The chain employs TRBV7-2 and TRBJ1-3; 7 bases match TRBD1. Germline V gene sequence: CDR1 SGHTA, CDR2 FQGNSA. With 3 bases clipped from V and 2 bases from J, the junction kept 7 bases outside the gene matches. The CDR3 loop spans 16 amino acids. The CDR3 region has the DNA TGTGCCAGCAGCTTGGGTTCAACAGGGGCTGGAAACACCATATATTTT. It codes for CASSLGSTGAGNTIYF.

The genes are TRBV6-4 and TRBJ1-1; weak D call: TRBD1 (5 bases). The germline V gene encodes CDR1 MRHNA and CDR2 SNTAGT. The CDR3 covers 16 residues. With 2 bases removed from V and 3 bases from J, the gap between germline ends came to 16 bases. CDR3 bases: TGTGCCAGCAGTGACGTGGGAGGGGCAGTGTACACTGAAGCTTTCTTT. Translating gives CASSDVGGAVYTEAFF.

The chain has TRBV5-6 and TRBJ2-1, with D hard to call. CDR3 length: 14 residues. Between the trimmed V and J ends, which lost 0 bases and 10 bases, there was a span of 14 bases. Germline V CDR1 and CDR2: SGHDT, YYEEEE. CDR3 loop: CASSLGEAFWEQFF. CDR3 DNA sequence: TGTGCCAGCAGCTTGGGTGAGGCATTTTGGGAGCAGTTCTTC.

The genes are TRBV7-7 and TRBJ2-1; the match to TRBD2 covers 7 bases. CDR3 size: 16 residues. The ends lost 1 base at V and 6 bases at J; junction bases unmatched: 9. Germline values: CDR1 SSHAT, CDR2 FNYEAQ (reference sequence). In DNA form, the CDR3 reads TGTGCCAGCAGCTTAGGGGCGGGGGATGGGTTCAATGAGCAGTTCTTC. Protein product: CASSLGAGDGFNEQFF.

The V and J genes are TRBV5-1 and TRBJ1-2, with D possibly being TRBD1 (6 bases). Germline loops: CDR1 SGHRS, CDR2 YFSETQ. The CDR3 sequence is 13 residues long. V lost 4 bases and J 5 bases, leaving 12 bases between the germline ends. Written as DNA, the CDR3 is TGCGCCAGCAGCCCGGACAGTATTTATGGCTACACCTTC. Translating it yields CASSPDSIYGYTF.

The rearrangement links TRBV5-1 to TRBJ2-7; 14 bases line up with TRBD2. V lost 3 bases and J lost 3; bases outside the gene matches: 11. This CDR3 is 18 amino acids long. Germline CDR1 SGHRS, CDR2 YFSETQ. This CDR3 is CASSSYGTSGGNHYEQYF. CDR3 bases: TGCGCCAGCAGCTCCTACGGGACTAGCGGGGGAAACCACTACGAGCAGTACTTC. The full variable domain, with the rest looked up from reference TRBV5-1 and TRBJ2-7, is KAGVTQTPRYLIKTRGQQVTLSCSPISGHRSVSWYQQTPGQGLQFLFEYFSETQRNKGNFPGRFSGRQFSNSRSEMNVSTLELGDSALYLCASSSYGTSGGNHYEQYFGPGTRLTVT.

The chain uses TRBV11-2 and TRBJ2-7, with D perhaps matching TRBD1 (5 bases). Germline values: CDR1 SGHAT, CDR2 FQNNGV. There are 14 residues in the CDR3. V was shortened by 1 base and J by 2 bases, with 9 bases between the two germline ends. Here the CDR3 reads CASSLVGQPYEQYF. The CDR3 nucleotides are TGTGCCAGCAGCTTAGTGGGGCAGCCCTACGAGCAGTACTTC. The full variable domain, in which reference TRBV11-2 and TRBJ2-7 provide the parts outside the CDR3, is EAGVAQSPRYKIIEKRQSVAFWCNPISGHATLYWYQQILGQGPKLLIQFQNNGVVDDSQLPKDRFSAERLKGVDSTLKIQPAKLEDSAVYLCASSLVGQPYEQYFGPGTRLTVT.

V usage is TRBV28 and J usage is TRBJ1-5; the D gene is possibly TRBD1 (5 bases). V was cut by 10 bases and J by 6 bases, with 13 bases left in between. CDR1 and CDR2 from the germline V gene are MDHEN and SYDVKM. The CDR3 covers 12 residues. The CDR3 loop is CATRQLSQPQHF. The CDR3 DNA sequence: TGTGCCACACGACAGCTGAGTCAGCCCCAGCATTTT.

On this clone: Sequence at one end of the junction differs from germline and may be a read error. The gene calls are TRBV5-6 and TRBJ1-2, with 7 bases lining up with TRBD1. Germline values: CDR1 SGHDT, CDR2 YYEEEE. The CDR3 loop spans 14 amino acids. CDR3 protein: CASILTGTTYGYTF. The DNA of the CDR3 is TGTGCCAGCATCTTGACAGGGACTACCTATGGCTACACCTTC.

This chain joins TRBV4-1 and TRBJ1-2, with TRBD1 as a possible D gene (6 bases). CDR1 is MGHRA, CDR2 YSYEKL, per germline. The germline V and J ends were trimmed by 0 bases and 1 base, with 21 bases remaining between them. The CDR3 consists of 19 residues. Written as DNA, the CDR3 is TGCGCCAGCAGCCAAGAACTAAGGTACAGGGACGAAAGTAACTATGGCTACACCTTC. Translating it yields CASSQELRYRDESNYGYTF.

In the case of this clone: At one end the junction does not follow the germline gene, possibly because of a read error. The chain recombines TRBV10-3 with TRBJ2-7; tentatively, D is TRBD2 (6 bases). CDR3 length: 13 residues. The germline V gene encodes CDR1 ENHRY and CDR2 SYGVKD. This CDR3 reads CAIDQGGKYEKYF. The CDR3 DNA sequence: TGTGCCATAGACCAGGGAGGTAAATACGAGAAGTACTTC.

This sequence joins TRBV5-6 and TRBJ1-3; D unresolved. Germline CDR1 reads SGHDT; CDR2 reads YYEEEE. This CDR3 contains 15 residues. The V end was cut by 3 bases, the J end by 0 bases, with 10 bases between. The CDR3 nucleotides are TGTGCCAGCAGCTCGCCCCCGGGCTCTGGAAACACCATATATTTT. Translating it yields CASSSPPGSGNTIYF.

This clone was counted a few times. V is TRBV5-1 and J is TRBJ2-1, with D perhaps TRBD2 (5 bases). The V and J ends lost 4 bases and 2 bases respectively, with 7 bases between them. This CDR3 comprises 13 residues. CDR1 and CDR2 (germline): SGHRS, YFSETQ. The CDR3 is CASSAGAYNEQFF. As DNA, the CDR3 is TGCGCCAGCAGCGCCGGGGCCTACAATGAGCAGTTCTTC.

V usage is TRBV7-2 and J usage is TRBJ2-7, with a possible D match to TRBD2 (6 bases). From germline, CDR1 is SGHTA and CDR2 FQGNSA. V lost 5 bases to trimming and J lost 4 bases, with 18 bases between them. CDR3 size: 15 residues. The CDR3: CASSVGPGRLYEQYF. CDR3 in DNA: TGTGCCAGCAGCGTGGGACCGGGGAGGCTGTACGAGCAGTACTTC. The entire variable domain, with the rest obtained from reference TRBV7-2 and TRBJ2-7, is as follows: GAGVSQSPSNKVTEKGKDVELRCDPISGHTALYWYRQSLGQGLEFLIYFQGNSAPDKSGLPSDRFSAERTGGSVSTLTIQRTQQEDSAVYLCASSVGPGRLYEQYFGPGTRLTVT.

This chain connects TRBV4-1 to TRBJ2-5; 10 bases align to TRBD2. Germline CDR1 and CDR2: MGHRA and YSYEKL. Germline trimming cut 7 bases from V and 5 bases from J; bases unmatched to any gene: 10. CDR3 size: 15 residues. The DNA of the CDR3 is TGCGCCAGCAACCGAGCGGGGGGGCCATTTGAGACCCAGTACTTC. This gives the protein CASNRAGGPFETQYF.

V and J are TRBV4-2 and TRBJ2-1, with TRBD2 identical over 7 bases. This CDR3 is built from 19 residues. Trimming at V came to 2 bases and at J to 0 bases, leaving 13 bases not matched to a gene. The germline CDR1 and CDR2 sequences are LGHNA and YNFKEQ. The DNA of the CDR3 is TGTGCCAGCAGCCAACTATCAATGGGGCGGGGGAGCTCCTACAATGAGCAGTTCTTC. Translated, it gives CASSQLSMGRGSSYNEQFF.

This rearrangement joins TRBV7-8 to TRBJ1-5; tentatively, D is TRBD1 (5 bases). V lost 5 bases and J 11 bases, leaving 19 bases between the germline ends. The CDR3 runs to 14 residues. Germline-derived CDR1 and CDR2 are SGHVS and FQNEAQ. The CDR3 here is CASSLQASGGAQHF. CDR3 in DNA: TGTGCCAGCAGCCTACAGGCCTCCGGTGGAGCCCAGCATTTT.